This section outlines one TCR beta chain sequence together with its context. Antigen: not known. Germline CDR1 reads SGHDT; CDR2 reads YYEEEE. Trimming pared 0 bases from V and 9 bases from J, leaving 10 bases between. The CDR3 loop spans 14 amino acids. The source of the sample is a study of cytomegalovirus exposure and HLA in healthy donors. In the study overall: The Caucasian-associated ancestry cluster held roughly 80% of under 450 genotyped donors. Study outcomes and limitations: The authors considered a cluster of highly shared sequence variants likely to be a sequencing artifact. Later work associated roughly 17,000 TCR beta sequences with HLA alleles at 0.05 false discovery rate.

PCR involved 60 Vbeta and 13 Jbeta primers. TCRdb's copy holds only in-frame clones and misses some; the assay was immunoSEQ multiplex PCR. The sample records hundreds of thousands of clones, 80% to 90% being singletons. Material for sequencing was PBMCs. This TCR was recovered from a woman younger than 35 in good health and CMV-seronegative. V is TRBV5-6 and J is TRBJ1-6, with D perhaps TRBD1 (5 bases). Written as DNA, the CDR3 is TGTGCCAGCAGCTTGGAAGGGGTAGGTTCACCCCTCCACTTT. It yields the protein CASSLEGVGSPLHF.